This TCR beta chain was found in a study of blood T cell repertoires in COVID-19. Participants' own reports of clinical history determined their cohort assignment. The table came from immunoSEQ multiplex PCR; TCRdb's copy has only in-frame clones and leaves some out. The sample yields around 230,000 clones, roughly 85% seen once. Sequencing used PBMCs or T cells enriched from blood (not recorded which). The sequence was obtained from a middle-aged woman with acute COVID-19.

In DNA, the CDR3 is TGTGCCAGCTCATGGGGGAACAGGGCCCGCAATGAGCAGTTCTTC. This encodes CASSWGNRARNEQFF. V is TRBV18 and J is TRBJ2-1; the D gene is possibly TRBD1 (6 bases). CDR3 length: 15 amino acids. V was trimmed by 5 bases and J by 6 bases, leaving 17 bases between them. The V gene's germline CDR1 is KGHSH and CDR2 LQKENI.